The 9 T cell receptor beta chains presented below share a single source sample, sequenced in a study of blood T cells in healthy people across ages. For the second PCR, which ran for roughly 7 to 11 cycles, a sample-barcoded 5' primer and a J-beta primer mix were used. TCRdb reprocessed the 5' RACE reads with MiXCR, giving one entry per CDR3 protein. The sample records almost 800,000 distinct CDR3 sequences, 58% being singletons. The specimen sequenced was blood. These receptor sequences come from a man aged 30 to 45 in good health.

The gene calls are TRBV11-2 and TRBJ2-5; TRBD2 agrees at 7 bases. The CDR3 loop spans 14 amino acids. The V gene's germline CDR1 is SGHAT and CDR2 FQNNGV. V shed 3 bases and J 3 bases; nucleotides not matched to a gene: 4. The CDR3 DNA reads TGTGCCAGCAGCTTCATGGCGGGAGAAGAGACCCAGTACTTC. Its protein product is CASSFMAGEETQYF.

The chain couples TRBV7-3 to TRBJ2-7, with D possibly being TRBD1 (5 bases). The CDR3 sequence is 16 residues long. Germline values: CDR1 SGHTA, CDR2 FQGTGA. V was shortened by 9 bases and J by 6 bases, with 27 bases between the two germline ends. The CDR3 DNA follows: TGTGCCAGTCCCAAACCCCCGCAGGGATGGGTCTTCGAGCAGTACTTC. Its translation: CASPKPPQGWVFEQYF.

Concerning this clonotype itself: With a much larger clone just one base away, this may be a read error. The J gene is TRBJ2-1, the V gene TRBV2; D is possibly TRBD2 (6 bases). Per the germline V gene, CDR1 is SNHLY and CDR2 is FYNNEI. V lost 8 bases and J 9 bases, leaving 17 bases between the germline ends. The CDR3 has 13 amino acids. The CDR3, as DNA: TGTGCCAGCCGAGACCTAAGGAGGGGTGAGCAGTTCTTC. It yields the protein CASRDLRRGEQFF.

J is TRBJ2-3 and V is TRBV20-1; D not certain. Germline V gives CDR1 DFQATT, CDR2 SNEGSKA (reference sequence). Trimming stripped 3 bases from V and 6 bases from J, with 10 bases between. The CDR3 sequence is 12 residues long. The CDR3: CSASRAADTQYF. The CDR3 coding sequence is TGCAGTGCTAGCCGGGCCGCTGATACGCAGTATTTT.

The V and J genes are TRBV3-1 and TRBJ1-2, with D unclear. The CDR3 contains 15 residues. V dropped 7 bases and J dropped 6 bases, with 21 bases sitting between them. CDR1 is LGHDT and CDR2 is YNNKEL in the germline V gene (reference sequence). The chain's CDR3 is CASTSTTNPGDGYTF. CDR3 coding DNA: TGTGCCAGCACCTCAACCACAAACCCCGGGGATGGCTACACCTTC.

V is TRBV9 and J is TRBJ2-5, with D possibly matching TRBD2 (6 bases). Germline CDR1 reads SGDLS; CDR2 reads YYNGEE. The CDR3 contains 17 residues. With 0 bases removed from V and 5 bases from J, the gap between germline ends came to 20 bases. CDR3 sequence: CASSVETGDLAFETQYF. The CDR3 nucleotides are TGTGCCAGCAGCGTAGAGACGGGAGATTTAGCTTTTGAGACCCAGTACTTC. Drawing the rest from reference TRBV9 and TRBJ2-5, the complete variable domain is DSGVTQTPKHLITATGQRVTLRCSPRSGDLSVYWYQQSLDQGLQFLIQYYNGEERAKGNILERFSAQQFPDLHSELNLSSLELGDSALYFCASSVETGDLAFETQYFGPGTRLLVL.

The chain couples TRBV7-2 to TRBJ2-5, with unresolved D. The CDR3 has 14 amino acids. Trimming shortened V by 3 bases and J by 5 bases, and 13 bases separated the two germline ends. Germline CDR1 reads SGHTA; CDR2 reads FQGNSA. DNA of the CDR3: TGTGCCAGCAGCTTGAGGCTGGCATGGGAGACCCAGTACTTC. Amino acid sequence: CASSLRLAWETQYF.

CDR3 in amino acids: CASSEILRANYTF. Written as DNA, the CDR3 is TGTGCCAGCAGTGAAATCCTCCGGGCCAACTACACCTTC. The chain joins TRBV6-1 to TRBJ1-2; the D is unclear. Deletions cut 2 bases from V and 10 bases from J, with 14 bases between. The CDR3 has 13 amino acids. Germline V gives CDR1 MNHNS, CDR2 SASEGT.

The rearrangement links TRBV2 to TRBJ1-2; D might be TRBD1 (5 bases). Germline-derived CDR1 and CDR2 are SNHLY and FYNNEI. Deletions cut 0 bases from V and 2 bases from J, with 13 bases between. CDR3 length equals 16 residues. This CDR3 reads CASSEALLGVNYGYTF. The CDR3 DNA reads as TGTGCCAGCAGTGAAGCGCTTCTGGGGGTCAACTATGGCTACACCTTC.